This entry is about one TCR beta chain. Antigen unknown. The data originate from a study of Ad26.COV2.S vaccination and SARS-CoV-2 variants. About the research overall: Once or twice, 56 days apart, Ad26.COV2.S was delivered intramuscularly. Study observations and caveats: Spike-specific TCR breadth was greater after Ad26.COV2.S than placebo.

Sequenced by immunoSEQ multiplex PCR; TCRdb stores in-frame clones only, minus some. Found here are 300,000 to 450,000 clones, about 88% of them singletons; the top ten hold roughly 3.3%. Treatment described: around 19 received Ad26.COV2.S at low or high dose, single or two shots; about five received placebo; per-sample allocation not given. Vaccine and placebo recipients were sampled on day 63 after the first injection. The CDR3 has 13 residues. The germline V gene encodes CDR1 GTSNPN and CDR2 SVGIG (reference sequence). With 2 bases removed from V and 2 bases from J, the gap between germline ends came to 7 bases.

This material consisted of peripheral blood, taken in a trial of Ad26.COV2.S vaccine versus placebo. This TCR was sampled from a person aged 18-65 years who received the Ad26.COV2.S COVID-19 vaccine or a placebo. V is TRBV30 and J is TRBJ2-1, with D unresolved. CDR3 bases: TGTGCCTGGAGTTACAATACCTACAATGAGCAGTTCTTC. Its protein product is CAWSYNTYNEQFF.